The source of this T cell receptor (beta chain) is a study of shared clonotypes between healthy human individuals (dated by TCRdb to the early 2020s). Study-level background: Three men and two women, aged 18 to 49 years, made up the cohort. Per donor, three plates each were used for CD4 naive and CD4 memory, two for CD8 naive, and one for CD8 memory. To estimate repertoire size and how much clonotypes are shared between individuals, the study performed deep sequencing of blood TCR repertoires from a few healthy adults. To increase sequencing depth and limit assay-specific biases, different laboratories used diverse techniques to prepare libraries and sequence TCR repertoires. Leukapheresis yielded between about 0.94 and 10 billion PBMCs per donor. Points the paper makes about the study in general: Clonotypes shared by all four sorted-subset donors showed higher generation probabilities than non-shared clonotypes. Incomplete sequencing was indicated by rarefaction of sorted-subset datasets, despite the large sequencing depth. Across several donors, roughly 5.1% of naive CD4, approximately 4% of naive CD8, roughly 2.3% of memory CD4, and 0.4% to 0.45% of memory CD8 clonotypes were shared. Sampling was limited to blood, and TCR repertoires in tissue likely differ from TCR repertoires in blood. Naive subsets generally had larger estimated clonotype richness than memory subsets did. Based on pairwise subsampling, the degree of clonotype sharing among donors was expected to be affected by sequencing depth. The small number of donors limited the genetic and exposure-history diversity represented.

In the case of this clone: Its target antigen remains unknown. Qualities for individual bases were not recorded, and no much larger clone is one base off.

TCR CDR3 regions were amplified from genomic DNA by multiplex PCR using the deep immunoSEQ assay. For each cell subset, the extracted genomic DNA was distributed evenly across all wells of several immunoSEQ 96-well plates, and each plate served as one replicate. For sorted subsets, each replicate PCR was loaded with 200 ng genomic DNA, equivalent to some 31,000 T cell genomes. The purified libraries were quantified using a Qubit 3.0 fluorometer, sized with a Bioanalyzer 2100, and then quantified again using the KAPA Library Quantification kit. Every immunoSEQ 96-well plate was sequenced on a separate single-read 150-cycle Illumina NextSeq 550 flow cell. In the paper's pipeline: Because the immunoSEQ output included only junctional sequences and no quality scores, the filtering could not be the same as the filtering used for full-length reads. Sequences were annotated with PyIR, a Python wrapper for IgBLAST v1.9, using IMGT germline references to assign V/J genes and CDR3. Any read was removed if the V/J assignment was weak (E-value above 1e-6), the CDR3 was missing, or the read contained stop codons, out-of-frame junctions, or ambiguous translated residues. V3J clonotypes were defined by identical inferred V gene, J gene, and CDR3 amino acid sequence. Percentage overlap between repertoires was calculated by dividing the number of shared unique clonotypes by the size of the smaller repertoire. Three approaches were used to assess repertoire richness: RTK rarefaction, the Chao1 estimator, and Recon v2.1 estimates of unobserved clonotypes. Generation probabilities were computed with OLGA for all TCRbeta clonotypes obtained by the gDNA method from a handful of donors. TCRdb mirrors the immuneACCESS table, restricted to in-frame sequences. Some clones are absent from its copies; in checked studies, under half trace to an unresolved V gene, and the reason for the others is unknown. For V, J and clone size, that table is used; D and trimming come from the DNA. The sample table lists about 670,000 clones, about 78% of them with a count of one. Of the sample, 1.8% falls within the top ten clones.

Spanning cysteine to phenylalanine, the CDR3 consists of 15 amino acids. Only the CDR3 portion is preserved as DNA: 45 bases, with reading frame beginning at the first base. Based on the germline V gene, the CDR1 and CDR2 sequences are SGHRS and YFSETQ. After removal of 4 bases from V and 2 bases from J, the junction retains 6 bases not matched to a gene. The donors were healthy, HIV-negative adults who had no recently reported acute infections or vaccinations. Every donor was a Caucasian adult living in Nashville, Tennessee, USA. CD4+ T cells were enriched by magnetic negative selection; naive cells were then positively selected on CD45RA, and the negative fraction formed the memory subset. Blood was collected by leukapheresis, and PBMCs were isolated by Ficoll-Histopaque density gradient centrifugation and then cryopreserved in liquid nitrogen vapor phase. Analytical flow cytometry was used to check the purity and quantity of each magnetically sorted T cell population. Each sorted fraction had its genomic DNA isolated and then quantified by UV absorbance on a Nanodrop 2000c.

The sequence was obtained from a woman in her twenties or thirties in good health. Recombination joined TRBV5-1 with TRBJ1-1, and TRBD1 matches 9 of the central bases. The sample was memory CD4+ T cells sorted from blood. The sample's cell subset or site label is to be understood as: CD45RA-negative fraction. The CDR3 region reads CASSKGQGINTEAFF. The sequenced DNA is TGCGCCAGCAGCAAAGGACAGGGGATCAACACTGAAGCTTTCTTT.